This is a list of T cell receptor beta chains from one sample in a study of vaccination and CD4 T cells after COVID-19. TCRdb reprocessed the PCR reads via MiXCR and lists one record per CDR3 protein. The sample shows about 1,700 distinct CDR3 sequences, 55% to 75% of them seen only once. Antigens for these TCRs are unknown. Sequences were derived from CD4+ T cells from blood, cultured in vitro, sampled after SARS-CoV-2 vaccination. These receptors all come from a human donor who had recovered from COVID-19. Both conserved end residues are part of each CDR3. Fields, in order: CDR3 protein, clone size, V gene, J gene, D gene. The D gene is left open where the match is weak. The size field is filled for only some rows; it gives once, few, many or a size class.

CSASEQGNYGYTF	.	TRBV20-1	TRBJ1-2	.
CASSPGQGGVYEQYF	.	TRBV2	TRBJ2-7	TRBD1
CSARDIQTNYGYTF	large	TRBV20-1	TRBJ1-2	.
CASEMGRGTEAFF	few	TRBV7-2	TRBJ1-1	.
CASSSGQFGETQYF	.	TRBV7-9	TRBJ2-5	.
CASSTRQGWNTEAFF	.	TRBV11-2	TRBJ1-1	TRBD1
CSVVTQGGYTF	.	TRBV29-1	TRBJ1-2	.
CASSAGTGNNQPQHF	large	TRBV12-3/TRBV12-4	TRBJ1-5	TRBD1
CASSLAGQGYTF	.	TRBV27	TRBJ1-2	.
CASSVDRATRQPQHF	.	TRBV2	TRBJ1-5	TRBD1
CASSLRDRAEQYF	.	TRBV7-2	TRBJ2-7	TRBD1
CSARDGGGAAQYF	.	TRBV20-1	TRBJ2-5	.
CASSQTSGRWMETQYF	.	TRBV5-1	TRBJ2-5	TRBD2
CASSSGQDYGYTF	.	TRBV7-9	TRBJ1-2	TRBD1
CASSNPTSGGETQYF	.	TRBV6-2/TRBV6-3	TRBJ2-5	TRBD2
CSARSGTGSYEQYF	.	TRBV20-1	TRBJ2-7	TRBD1
CASSLVAPEVETQYF	.	TRBV7-8	TRBJ2-5	.
CSARDGGQFSPLHF	once	TRBV20-1	TRBJ1-6	.
CSAASGGSYEQYF	once	TRBV20-1	TRBJ2-7	TRBD2
CASSNLRTGRLHQPQHF	.	TRBV6-2/TRBV6-3	TRBJ1-5	.
CASRTGQSPLHF	once	TRBV19	TRBJ1-6	TRBD1
CASSPQYNQPQHF	.	TRBV7-2	TRBJ1-5	.
CASSARRTEAFF	.	TRBV6-1	TRBJ1-1	.
CASGDSPLHF	.	TRBV7-9	TRBJ1-6	.
CAWSLVNSPLHF	.	TRBV30	TRBJ1-6	.
CASKGATEAFF	few	TRBV6-1	TRBJ1-1	TRBD1
CASSLSQGAGQPQHF	.	TRBV28	TRBJ1-5	TRBD1
CSARVVAGSQETQYF	few	TRBV20-1	TRBJ2-5	TRBD2
CASSLRLAGGGEQYF	.	TRBV7-8	TRBJ2-7	TRBD2
CASSAGLGGGDTQYF	.	TRBV5-4	TRBJ2-3	TRBD2
CSATGTGVNSPLHF	.	TRBV20-1	TRBJ1-6	TRBD1
CASSRVDTEAFF	once	TRBV6-1	TRBJ1-1	.
CSARDPGLQVSNGYTF	few	TRBV20-1	TRBJ1-2	.
CSAGDRVYGYTF	.	TRBV20-1	TRBJ1-2	TRBD1
CASSGTSGTLQGQFF	large	TRBV6-1	TRBJ2-1	TRBD2
CASSLLHENTEAFF	few	TRBV7-8	TRBJ1-1	.
CASSSGVSTDTQYF	.	TRBV11-3	TRBJ2-3	.
CASSRDFQETQYF	.	TRBV10-1	TRBJ2-5	.
CASGLRGGEDTQYF	.	TRBV12-5	TRBJ2-3	TRBD2
CASSRYAKDTGELFF	few	TRBV5-6	TRBJ2-2	.
CASSNHPGTGGETQYF	.	TRBV6-1	TRBJ2-5	TRBD1
CASSIDETQYF	.	TRBV19	TRBJ2-5	.
CATSRGSVTTAYEQYF	.	TRBV15	TRBJ2-7	.
CASTQSSYNSPLHF	few	TRBV28	TRBJ1-6	.
CASSMGSSYNSPLHF	.	TRBV6-1	TRBJ1-6	.
CASSEMRGGAETQYF	.	TRBV6-1	TRBJ2-5	TRBD2
CASSYSRSGGLLHF	.	TRBV6-5	TRBJ1-6	TRBD1
CAISGGEWDYGYTF	.	TRBV10-3	TRBJ1-2	.
CSARGAQGGYEQYF	.	TRBV20-1	TRBJ2-7	.
CASSPSPDRGLGYTF	.	TRBV7-3	TRBJ1-2	TRBD1
CASCNEGGNEQFF	few	TRBV6-1	TRBJ2-1	.
CASSSGLAGETDTQYF	few	TRBV7-3	TRBJ2-3	TRBD2
CASSDIPGTGQGYTF	few	TRBV25-1	TRBJ1-2	TRBD1
CATSRDRSGGPSTDTQYF	.	TRBV15	TRBJ2-3	.
CSAPGQGAGETQYF	few	TRBV20-1	TRBJ2-5	TRBD1
CATSIVAGTYEQYF	.	TRBV15	TRBJ2-7	TRBD2
CASSLDYRGLYEQYF	.	TRBV5-1	TRBJ2-7	TRBD1
CSARGRDRGVGANVLTF	.	TRBV20-1	TRBJ2-6	TRBD1
CASSEAAGGGTDTQYF	.	TRBV6-1	TRBJ2-3	TRBD2
CASSQGRRGILSYGYTF	.	TRBV3-1	TRBJ1-2	.